One and the same sample provided the 16 T cell receptor beta chains below, sequenced in a study of CXCR3-negative and CXCR3-positive naive CD8 T cells. Libraries of TRB cDNA were made by 5' RACE and carried UMIs. TCRdb reanalyzed the 5' RACE reads and collapses them to one entry per CDR3 protein, without DNA. This listing includes about 130,000 distinct CDR3 sequences. Sequencing used naive CXCR3- CD8+ T cells from blood. Documented subset: CD45RO-CCR7+CD27+CD95- naive CD8+ T cells lacking CXCR3 (TNR3-). All receptors derive from a human donor in good health. Some clones in this sample may be carry-over from other donors' samples.

The chain has TRBV6-5 and TRBJ2-5. CDR3 size: 12 residues. The germline gives CDR1 MNHEY, CDR2 SVGAGI. CDR3: CASSYSGETQYF.

This chain links TRBV4-1 with TRBJ2-7; TCRdb selects TRBD1, and the lack of DNA leaves this call unchecked. CDR3 length: 17 amino acids. Germline CDR1 is MGHRA and CDR2 is YSYEKL. This CDR3 reads CASSQAPPGTSAYEQYF.

The V and J genes are TRBV6-2 or TRBV6-3 and TRBJ2-5. The germline V gene has CDR1 MNHEY and CDR2 SVGEGT. The CDR3 is 14 residues long. CDR3 protein: CASSYRDNQETQYF.

The rearrangement links TRBV7-9 to TRBJ1-1; the D gene TCRdb calls, TRBD1, cannot be checked with no DNA. Per the germline V gene, CDR1 is SEHNR and CDR2 is FQNEAQ (reference sequence). The CDR3 extends over 12 amino acids. CDR3: CASTYRETEAFF. The full variable domain, in which reference TRBV7-9 and TRBJ1-1 provide the parts outside the CDR3, is DTGVSQNPRHKITKRGQNVTFRCDPISEHNRLYWYRQTLGQGPEFLTYFQNEAQLEKSRLLSDRFSAERPKGSFSTLEIQRTEQGDSAMYLCASTYRETEAFFGQGTRLTVV.

The chain links TRBV11-2 to TRBJ2-3. Germline values: CDR1 SGHAT, CDR2 FQNNGV. There are 13 residues in the CDR3. CDR3 loop: CASSLAITDTQYF. The complete variable domain, with remaining parts taken from reference TRBV11-2 and TRBJ2-3, reads EAGVAQSPRYKIIEKRQSVAFWCNPISGHATLYWYQQILGQGPKLLIQFQNNGVVDDSQLPKDRFSAERLKGVDSTLKIQPAKLEDSAVYLCASSLAITDTQYFGPGTRLTVL.

This rearrangement joins TRBV9 to TRBJ2-5; TCRdb lists TRBD1, though no DNA is available to test this call. This CDR3 region has 15 residues. The V gene's germline CDR1 is SGDLS and CDR2 YYNGEE. This chain's CDR3 is CASTGGTGDWETQYF. Looking up the rest from reference TRBV9 and TRBJ2-5 gives the full variable domain: DSGVTQTPKHLITATGQRVTLRCSPRSGDLSVYWYQQSLDQGLQFLIQYYNGEERAKGNILERFSAQQFPDLHSELNLSSLELGDSALYFCASTGGTGDWETQYFGPGTRLLVL.

The chain joins TRBV5-1 to TRBJ1-5. Germline CDR1 SGHRS, CDR2 YFSETQ. The CDR3 is made up of 15 amino acids. The CDR3 loop is CASSLMDGSNQPQHF.

The chain is built from TRBV6-4 and TRBJ2-1. Germline V CDR1 and CDR2: MRHNA, SNTAGT. The CDR3 has 14 amino acids. The CDR3 region is CASSEGGSYNEQFF.

The V and J genes are TRBV14 and TRBJ2-7. Germline V gene sequence: CDR1 SGHDN, CDR2 FVKESK. The CDR3 sequence is 14 residues long. CDR3 sequence: CASSPPLRPYEQYF.

The rearrangement joins TRBV20-1 to TRBJ2-5; the TCRdb call, TRBD2, lacks DNA for checking. There are 16 residues in the CDR3. Germline V gives CDR1 DFQATT, CDR2 SNEGSKA (reference sequence). The CDR3 spells CSAREGSGNGQETQYF.

V usage is TRBV2 and J usage is TRBJ2-2. The CDR3 covers 13 residues. CDR1 SNHLY and CDR2 FYNNEI come from the germline V gene. The CDR3 sequence is CASSEAWAGELFF.

This rearrangement joins TRBV28 to TRBJ2-7; TCRdb's D call of TRBD1 is untestable without DNA. Germline V gene data show CDR1 as MDHEN and CDR2 as SYDVKM. The CDR3 runs 14 residues. Here the CDR3 reads CASSLAPGSYEQYF.

The chain is built from TRBV12-3 or TRBV12-4 and TRBJ2-6; with no DNA, the TCRdb D assignment of TRBD1 cannot be verified. The CDR3 has 17 amino acids. CDR3 in amino acids: CASTSVVTGQGANVLTF.

CDR3: CASSNPDRGAGSPLHF. The chain has TRBV19 and TRBJ1-6; the TCRdb call, TRBD1, lacks DNA for checking. CDR1 is LNHDA and CDR2 is SQIVND in the germline V gene (reference sequence). The CDR3 is 16 residues long. The variable domain in full, completed from reference TRBV19 and TRBJ1-6, reads DGGITQSPKYLFRKEGQNVTLSCEQNLNHDAMYWYRQDPGQGLRLIYYSQIVNDFQKGDIAEGYSVSREKKESFPLTVTSAQKNPTAFYLCASSNPDRGAGSPLHFGNGTRLTVT.

This CDR3 is CASSLAGGIEAGELFF. The chain is built from TRBV12-3 or TRBV12-4 and TRBJ2-2; TCRdb names TRBD2, which stays unverified in the absence of DNA. The CDR3 length is 16 residues.

V usage is TRBV29-1 and J usage is TRBJ1-1; TCRdb returns TRBD1, unconfirmable since there is no DNA. The CDR3 loop spans 17 amino acids. Per germline, CDR1 SQVTM and CDR2 ANQGSEA. The CDR3 here is CSVGGRTGGVMNTEAFF.